The TCR beta chain described here comes from a study of CD4+ T cells in melanoma. The study's findings and limits: In melanoma, neoantigen-specific CD4+ T cells reportedly differed in differentiation state.

The assay was immunoSEQ multiplex PCR, and TCRdb's table has in-frame clones only and misses some. Of about 50,000 clones listed, 80% to 90% were seen once; the top ten hold 10% to 15%. Looked up from germline, CDR1 is WSHSY and CDR2 is SAAADI. V dropped 6 bases and J dropped 5 bases, with 13 bases sitting between them. The CDR3 contains 13 residues. With regard to this clone: What it binds is unknown.

The sequence was collected from a human donor with melanoma. The sequencing sample was made of peripheral blood. The V gene is TRBV10-2, the J gene TRBJ2-5; tentative D call: TRBD2 (5 bases). CDR3 amino acids: CASRTTPRETQYF. CDR3 DNA: TGCGCCAGCAGGACTACCCCTCGGGAGACCCAGTACTTC.